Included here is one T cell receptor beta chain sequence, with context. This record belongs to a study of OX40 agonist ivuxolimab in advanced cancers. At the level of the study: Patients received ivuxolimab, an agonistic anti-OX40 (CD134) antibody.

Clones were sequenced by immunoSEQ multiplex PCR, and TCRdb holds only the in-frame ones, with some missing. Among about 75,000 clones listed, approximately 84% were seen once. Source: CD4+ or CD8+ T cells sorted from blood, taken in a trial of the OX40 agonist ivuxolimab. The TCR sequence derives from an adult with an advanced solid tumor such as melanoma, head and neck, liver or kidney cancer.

The DNA for the CDR3 is TGCGCCAGCAGCCATCTCCGGGACAGGGCCCAAGAGACCCAGTACTTC. Translated: CASSHLRDRAQETQYF. The chain recombines TRBV4-1 with TRBJ2-5; 9 bases are a match to TRBD1. J was trimmed by 1 base and V by 3 bases; bases with no gene match: 6. The CDR3 has 16 amino acids. Germline lookup yields CDR1 MGHRA and CDR2 YSYEKL.